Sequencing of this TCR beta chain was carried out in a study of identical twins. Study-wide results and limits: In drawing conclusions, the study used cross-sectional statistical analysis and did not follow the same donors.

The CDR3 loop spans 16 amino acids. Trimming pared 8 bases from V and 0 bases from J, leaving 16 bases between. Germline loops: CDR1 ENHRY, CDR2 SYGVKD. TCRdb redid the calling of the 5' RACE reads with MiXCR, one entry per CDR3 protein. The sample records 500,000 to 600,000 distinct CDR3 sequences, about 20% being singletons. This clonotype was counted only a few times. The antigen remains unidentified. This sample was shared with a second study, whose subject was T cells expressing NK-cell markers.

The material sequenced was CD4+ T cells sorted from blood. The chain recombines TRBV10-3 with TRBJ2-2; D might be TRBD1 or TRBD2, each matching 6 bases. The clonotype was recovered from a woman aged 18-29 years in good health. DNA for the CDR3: TGTGCCATCGAACGGGGGCCCGTTTCGAACACCGGGGAGCTGTTTTTT. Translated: CAIERGPVSNTGELFF.